The TCR beta chain described here comes from a study of CD8+CD57+ T cells in acquired aplastic anemia. Across the whole study: Quantities of DNA derived from sorted CD4+ and CD8+ cells averaged approximately 3.5 ug. Mean read depth for CD4+ cells from healthy donors was some 11 million. Study-wide points: Patients had twenty-nine CD8+ CDR3 sequences in common with controls (the shared set). Researchers reported that CD8+ Simpson's diversity was not significantly different in patients versus controls.

At least ten counts were recorded for this clonotype. Its target is not known. TCR beta VDJ and CDR3 profiles were obtained from a genomic DNA template. TCRdb re-called the reads with MiXCR, one entry per CDR3 protein. Seen here are some 190,000 distinct CDR3 sequences, 35% to 50% observed once, and the top ten hold around 3%. In germline, CDR1 is SGHVS, CDR2 FNYEAQ. The V end was cut by 6 bases, the J end by 5 bases, with 13 bases between. The CDR3 length is 13 residues. The sequencing sample was made of sorted CD4+, CD8+, or CD8+CD57+ T cells (not recorded which) from PBMCs. The chain couples TRBV7-6 to TRBJ2-5; no reliable D call. This sequence was found in a human donor in good health. The CDR3 protein is CASSMAQPETQYF. The CDR3 coding sequence is TGTGCCAGCAGTATGGCCCAGCCCGAGACCCAGTACTTC.